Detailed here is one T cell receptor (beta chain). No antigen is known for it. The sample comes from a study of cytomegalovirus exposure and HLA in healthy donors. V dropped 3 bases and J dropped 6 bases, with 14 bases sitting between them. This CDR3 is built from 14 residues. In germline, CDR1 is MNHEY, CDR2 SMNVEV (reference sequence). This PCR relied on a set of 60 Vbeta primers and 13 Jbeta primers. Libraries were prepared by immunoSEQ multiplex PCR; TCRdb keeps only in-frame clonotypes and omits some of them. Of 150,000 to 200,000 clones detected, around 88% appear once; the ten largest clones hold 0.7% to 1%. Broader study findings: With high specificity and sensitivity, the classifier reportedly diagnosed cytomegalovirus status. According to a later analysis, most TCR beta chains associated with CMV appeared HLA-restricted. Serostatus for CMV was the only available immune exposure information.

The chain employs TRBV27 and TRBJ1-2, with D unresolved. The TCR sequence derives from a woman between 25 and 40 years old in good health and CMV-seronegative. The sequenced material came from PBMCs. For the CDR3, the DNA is TGTGCCAGCAGTTTTAGGCAGGAGGTGCATGGCTACACCTTC. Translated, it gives CASSFRQEVHGYTF.